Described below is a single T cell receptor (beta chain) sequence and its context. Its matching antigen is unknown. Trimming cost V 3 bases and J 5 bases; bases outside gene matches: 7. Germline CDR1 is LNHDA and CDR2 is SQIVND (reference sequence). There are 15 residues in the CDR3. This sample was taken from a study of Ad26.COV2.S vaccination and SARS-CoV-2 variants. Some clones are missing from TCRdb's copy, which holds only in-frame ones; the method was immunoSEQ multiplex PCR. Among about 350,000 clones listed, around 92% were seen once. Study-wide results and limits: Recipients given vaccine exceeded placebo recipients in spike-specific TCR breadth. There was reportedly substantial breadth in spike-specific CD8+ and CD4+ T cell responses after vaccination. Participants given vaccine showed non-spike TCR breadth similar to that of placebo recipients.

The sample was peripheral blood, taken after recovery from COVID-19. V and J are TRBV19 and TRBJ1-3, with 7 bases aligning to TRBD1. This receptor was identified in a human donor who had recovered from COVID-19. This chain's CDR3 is CASSMERGPRNTIYF. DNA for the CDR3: TGTGCCAGTAGTATGGAGAGGGGGCCTAGAAACACCATATATTTT.